These T cell receptor beta chains were read from a single sample in a study of blood T cell repertoires in COVID-19. TCRdb's copy holds only in-frame clones and misses some; the assay was immunoSEQ multiplex PCR. The data hold around 160,000 clones, with 80% to 90% observed a single time. The sequencing sample was made of peripheral blood. The receptors derive from a woman aged 70 to 79 with COVID-19, enrolled during active disease. Both conserved end residues are part of each CDR3. The D gene is left open where the match is weak. Size values are once, few and many counts, or a class for expanded clones, and some rows have none.

CDR3,DNA,V,J,size,D
CAISEVEGAANEQFF,TGTGCCATCAGTGAGGTAGAGGGGGCGGCCAATGAGCAGTTCTTC,TRBV10-3,TRBJ2-1,.,TRBD1
CASSLSQNRGPNYGYTF,TGTGCCAGCAGTTTATCCCAAAACAGGGGGCCTAACTATGGCTACACCTTC,TRBV28,TRBJ1-2,.,TRBD1
CASRGPGANVLTF,TGCGCCAGCCGAGGCCCTGGGGCCAACGTCCTGACTTTC,TRBV10-2,TRBJ2-6,.,.
CASSNDRGPGNTIYF,TGTGCCAGCAGTAACGACAGGGGCCCTGGAAACACCATATATTTT,TRBV3-1/TRBV3-2,TRBJ1-3,.,TRBD1
CASSEWDNEAFF,TGTGCCAGCAGTGAATGGGACAATGAAGCTTTCTTT,TRBV2,TRBJ1-1,.,.
CATSTGMGNQPQHF,TGTGCCACCAGCACGGGGATGGGCAATCAGCCCCAGCATTTT,TRBV15,TRBJ1-5,once,.
CSALYTDTQYF,TGCAGTGCCCTATACACAGATACGCAGTATTTT,TRBV20-1,TRBJ2-3,.,.
CSVDGGGSQRIPRGSNTEAFF,TGCAGCGTTGACGGGGGAGGGTCCCAGAGGATCCCCAGAGGATCGAACACTGAAGCTTTCTTT,TRBV29-1,TRBJ1-1,.,.
CASSLGQHNQPQHF,TGTGCCAGCAGCTTGGGACAGCACAATCAGCCCCAGCATTTT,TRBV7-9,TRBJ1-5,.,TRBD1
CASSYGRGPDQPQHF,TGTGCCAGCAGCTACGGAAGGGGTCCTGATCAGCCCCAGCATTTT,TRBV5-6,TRBJ1-5,.,.
CASRIPRTGTNYGYTF,TGCGCCAGCAGGATTCCACGAACAGGGACCAACTATGGCTACACCTTC,TRBV10-1,TRBJ1-2,.,.
CASSVDISRTYNEQFF,TGTGCCAGCAGCGTAGACATTAGCCGGACCTACAATGAGCAGTTCTTC,TRBV9,TRBJ2-1,.,.
CASSNIGLRNTEAFF,TGTGCCAGCAGTAACATCGGACTGAGGAACACTGAAGCTTTCTTT,TRBV6-6,TRBJ1-1,.,.
CASRPTRNTGELFF,TGTGCCAGCAGACCTACTCGGAACACCGGGGAGCTGTTTTTT,TRBV7-8,TRBJ2-2,.,.
CASAADQNNYGYTF,TGTGCCAGTGCGGCAGACCAGAATAACTATGGCTACACCTTC,TRBV19,TRBJ1-2,.,.
CASSSKEGTSVGEQYF,TGTGCCAGCAGCTCGAAGGAGGGAACGTCCGTGGGCGAGCAGTACTTC,TRBV5-4,TRBJ2-7,once,.
CASSLAGRGSGNTIYF,TGCGCCAGCAGCTTGGCTGGCAGGGGGTCTGGAAACACCATATATTTT,TRBV5-1,TRBJ1-3,.,TRBD1
CASSIEGRGVGYTF,TGTGCCAGTAGTATAGAAGGACGGGGAGTTGGCTACACCTTC,TRBV19,TRBJ1-2,.,.
CASRPDRENTGELFF,TGTGCCAGTAGGCCGGACAGGGAGAACACCGGGGAGCTGTTTTTT,TRBV19,TRBJ2-2,.,TRBD1
CASSLEDSSTDTQYF,TGCGCCAGCAGCTTGGAAGACAGCTCCACAGATACGCAGTATTTT,TRBV5-1,TRBJ2-3,once,.
CASSEVGGTSYEQYF,TGTGCCAGCAGTGAAGTTGGGGGCACCTCCTACGAGCAGTACTTC,TRBV2,TRBJ2-7,.,.
CASSAAGRGANVLTF,TGTGCCAGCTCAGCCGCAGGGCGGGGGGCCAACGTCCTGACTTTC,TRBV18,TRBJ2-6,.,.
CASSLPGQGHGYTF,TGTGCCAGCAGCTTACCGGGACAGGGTCATGGCTACACCTTC,TRBV5-5,TRBJ1-2,.,TRBD1
CASSLKQDYNEQFF,TGTGCCAGCAGTTTAAAACAGGACTACAATGAGCAGTTCTTC,TRBV28,TRBJ2-1,.,.
CASSLSGLAGANVLTF,TGCGCCAGCAGCTTGTCGGGGTTAGCTGGGGCCAACGTCCTGACTTTC,TRBV5-1,TRBJ2-6,.,.
CSVESGNTEAFF,TGCAGCGTTGAATCCGGGAACACTGAAGCTTTCTTT,TRBV29-1,TRBJ1-1,few,.
CASSLQGPNTEAFF,TGTGCCAGCAGCTTACAGGGGCCGAACACTGAAGCTTTCTTT,TRBV7-9,TRBJ1-1,.,.
CASRPPGLGGTEAFF,TGTGCCAGCAGACCCCCGGGCCTGGGGGGCACTGAAGCTTTCTTT,TRBV6-5,TRBJ1-1,.,.
CASSLQGPNYGYTF,TGTGCCAGCAGCTTACAGGGGCCTAACTATGGCTACACCTTC,TRBV5-4,TRBJ1-2,.,TRBD1
CASSSRTGTGELFF,TGTGCCAGCAGCTCCCGGACAGGCACCGGGGAGCTGTTTTTT,TRBV7-2,TRBJ2-2,.,TRBD1
CASSPITLRGTGNTIYF,TGTGCCAGCTCACCCATTACTCTGCGGGGTACTGGAAACACCATATATTTT,TRBV18,TRBJ1-3,.,.
CASSGVTGGNSGANVLTF,TGTGCCAGTAGTGGGGTGACAGGGGGCAACTCTGGGGCCAACGTCCTGACTTTC,TRBV19,TRBJ2-6,.,TRBD1
CASSPARGSYNEQFF,TGCGCCAGCAGCCCGGCCAGGGGCTCCTACAATGAGCAGTTCTTC,TRBV4-1,TRBJ2-1,.,.
CASSRGATYEQYF,TGTGCCAGCAGTCGGGGGGCCACCTACGAGCAGTACTTC,TRBV2,TRBJ2-7,.,.
CASRVLGRGYTF,TGTGCCAGCAGGGTCCTAGGTCGCGGCTACACCTTC,TRBV5-6,TRBJ1-2,.,.
CASSHRQGMNTEAFF,TGCGCCAGCAGCCATAGACAGGGTATGAACACTGAAGCTTTCTTT,TRBV4-1,TRBJ1-1,.,TRBD1
CASSESTVNQPQHF,TGTGCCAGCAGTGAATCCACAGTCAATCAGCCCCAGCATTTT,TRBV6-1,TRBJ1-5,.,.
CASSLGASGGNTDTQYF,TGTGCCAGCAGCTTAGGGGCTAGCGGGGGAAACACAGATACGCAGTATTTT,TRBV7-9,TRBJ2-3,.,TRBD2
CASSLRFGASTEQYF,TGTGCCAGCAGCTTACGTTTTGGGGCATCGACCGAGCAGTACTTC,TRBV7-9,TRBJ2-7,.,.
CATSRKDRGLGNTIYF,TGTGCCACCAGCAGAAAGGACAGGGGGCTAGGAAACACCATATATTTT,TRBV15,TRBJ1-3,.,TRBD1
CASSSVRGAGYEQYF,TGTGCCAGCAGTTCGGTGCGGGGGGCCGGGTACGAGCAGTACTTC,TRBV28,TRBJ2-7,once,TRBD2
CATERLDREKDSPLHF,TGTGCCACCGAGCGGTTAGACAGGGAAAAGGACTCACCCCTCCACTTT,TRBV5-6,TRBJ1-6,.,TRBD1